This record concerns one TCR beta chain sequence. Its antigen is unidentified. Profiled with immunoSEQ multiplex PCR; TCRdb holds only in-frame clones, not every one. This table has under 150,000 clones, around 87% appearing once. Trimming shortened V by 5 bases and J by 4 bases, and 11 bases separated the two germline ends. Looked up from germline, CDR1 is MNHEY and CDR2 is SVGEGT. The CDR3 loop spans 13 amino acids. This sample was taken from a study of T cell responses to AZD1222 COVID-19 vaccine. Study conclusions and caveats: Vaccine-associated CD4 TCRs spanned spike, dominant at 160-218 and 743-854. It was only six AZD1222 recipients who were seropositive at baseline.

The source is an adult in good health. The J gene is TRBJ1-2, the V gene TRBV6-2 or TRBV6-3; no definite D call. This specimen was peripheral blood, taken on day 0 of AZD1222 vaccination. CDR3 region: CASSQTTAYGYTF. CDR3 sequence (DNA): TGTGCCAGCAGTCAAACAACGGCCTATGGCTACACCTTC.